This entry lists 31 T cell receptor beta chains sequenced from one sample in a study of blood T cell repertoires in COVID-19. Some clones are missing from TCRdb's copy, which holds only in-frame ones; the method was immunoSEQ multiplex PCR. Counted here are around 170,000 clones, roughly 83% occurring once; the ten biggest clones make up roughly 14%. The sequenced sample consisted of peripheral blood. These receptors were taken from a man younger than 35 with active or convalescent COVID-19.

The J gene is TRBJ2-2, the V gene TRBV7-3; tentatively, D is TRBD2 (6 bases). The length of the CDR3 is 16 residues. V dropped 4 bases and J dropped 0 bases, with 12 bases sitting between them. Looked up from germline, CDR1 is SGHTA and CDR2 is FQGTGA. CDR3 DNA: TGTGCCAGCAGCTCCATCCTAGCGTCGAACACCGGGGAGCTGTTTTTT. This gives the protein CASSSILASNTGELFF.

The rearrangement uses TRBV18 and TRBJ2-2, with TRBD1 matching 7 bases. With 3 bases clipped from V and 1 base from J, the junction kept 5 bases outside the gene matches. Looked up from germline, CDR1 is KGHSH and CDR2 is LQKENI. The CDR3 spans 16 residues. The CDR3 here is CASSPLGTENTGELFF. The CDR3 DNA sequence: TGTGCCAGCTCACCCCTAGGGACAGAGAACACCGGGGAGCTGTTTTTT.

The V gene is TRBV6-5, the J gene TRBJ1-2, with D possibly being TRBD1 (5 bases). Between the trimmed V and J ends, which lost 6 bases and 4 bases, there was a span of 18 bases. The CDR3 is made up of 15 amino acids. Germline-derived CDR1 and CDR2 are MNHEY and SVGAGI. Written as DNA, the CDR3 is TGTGCCAGCAGCCCCGAGGAGTGGGACTTCTATGGCTACACCTTC. As protein: CASSPEEWDFYGYTF.

The chain carries TRBV15 and TRBJ2-5; 10 nucleotides align to TRBD1. Unmatched junction bases numbered 4, after V lost 4 bases and J lost 5 bases. Per the germline V gene, CDR1 is LNHNV and CDR2 is YYDKDF (reference sequence). The CDR3 length is 14 residues. The DNA of the CDR3 is TGTGCCACCAGCACAGGGACAGGGGAGGAGACCCAGTACTTC. Its translation: CATSTGTGEETQYF.

The CDR3 DNA sequence: TGTGCCAGCAGCTTGAGGGAGGGCCCTAACTATGGCTACACCTTC. Its translation is CASSLREGPNYGYTF. The rearrangement links TRBV5-5 to TRBJ1-2; D gene ambiguous. From germline, CDR1 is SGHKS and CDR2 YYEKEE (reference sequence). CDR3 length: 15 residues. The V and J ends lost 1 base and 0 bases respectively, with 10 bases between them.

The rearrangement links TRBV18 to TRBJ2-5, with 8 bases matching TRBD2. V gave up 2 bases and J gave up 4 bases; unmatched junction bases: 12. Germline CDR1 reads KGHSH; CDR2 reads LQKENI. The CDR3 is 17 amino acids. CDR3 amino acids: CASSPIEGGGLRETQYF. DNA for the CDR3: TGTGCCAGCTCACCAATCGAAGGCGGGGGGCTTAGAGAGACCCAGTACTTC. Combining the CDR3 with reference TRBV18 and TRBJ2-5 gives the whole variable domain NAGVMQNPRHLVRRRGQEARLRCSPMKGHSHVYWYRQLPEEGLKFMVYLQKENIIDESGMPKERFSAEFPKEGPSILRIQQVVRGDSAAYFCASSPIEGGGLRETQYFGPGTRLLVL.

The CDR3 sequence is CASSPRISGGYNEQFF. In nucleotides, the CDR3 is TGTGCCAGCTCACCACGGATCAGCGGGGGCTACAATGAGCAGTTCTTC. The J gene is TRBJ2-1, the V gene TRBV18, with 8 bases aligning to TRBD2. The junction had 5 bases not matched to a gene; V was cut back by 1 base and J by 3 bases. The CDR3 runs to 16 residues. CDR1 and CDR2 (germline): KGHSH, LQKENI.

V is TRBV19 and J is TRBJ2-1; TRBD1 matches 7 bases. With V trimmed by 1 base and J by 7 bases, 7 bases remained unmatched. The CDR3 extends over 15 amino acids. Germline CDR1 reads LNHDA; CDR2 reads SQIVND (reference sequence). In DNA, the CDR3 is TGTGCCAGTAGTATAGGAGGGGGCGTGGGGAATGAGCAGTTCTTC. Amino acid sequence: CASSIGGGVGNEQFF.

The chain has TRBV7-9 and TRBJ1-1, with D tentatively TRBD1 (5 bases). The CDR3 has 15 amino acids. Germline V gene sequence: CDR1 SEHNR, CDR2 FQNEAQ (reference sequence). V lost 4 bases, J lost 3 bases, and 15 bases lay in between. The CDR3 sequence: CASSWTFVKDTEAFF. CDR3 coding DNA: TGTGCCAGCAGCTGGACATTTGTTAAGGACACTGAAGCTTTCTTT.

The chain uses TRBV2 and TRBJ2-1, with D perhaps matching TRBD2 (6 bases). V lost 10 bases and J lost 4, with 17 bases in between. Germline lookup yields CDR1 SNHLY and CDR2 FYNNEI. The CDR3 runs to 14 residues. The CDR3 region has the DNA TGTGCCACCCCATCTCGGCGGGAATACAATGAGCAGTTCTTC. This gives the protein CATPSRREYNEQFF.

The chain has TRBV18 and TRBJ1-3; D possibly corresponds to TRBD1 (6 bases). Per germline, CDR1 KGHSH and CDR2 LQKENI. The CDR3 runs 14 residues. Trimming removed 8 bases at V and 0 bases at J, with 11 bases between. The CDR3 spells CASTRTDSGNTIYF. The CDR3 coding sequence is TGTGCCAGCACCAGGACAGACTCTGGAAACACCATATATTTT.

The chain employs TRBV3-1 (or the pseudogene TRBV3-2) and TRBJ1-4, with 9 nucleotides matching TRBD1. Trimming at V came to 4 bases and at J to 0 bases, leaving 3 bases not matched to a gene. The germline V gene encodes CDR1 LGHDT and CDR2 YNNKEL (reference sequence). The CDR3 has 16 residues. The CDR3: CASSLGQGTTNEKLFF. The DNA for the CDR3 is TGTGCCAGCAGCCTGGGACAGGGAACAACTAATGAAAAACTGTTTTTT.

The chain carries TRBV20-1 and TRBJ1-3, with D possibly matching TRBD1 (5 bases). The germline gives CDR1 DFQATT, CDR2 SNEGSKA (reference sequence). The CDR3 is 11 amino acids. CDR3: CMGGNGNTIYF. CDR3 coding DNA: TGCATGGGGGGAAATGGAAACACCATATATTTT.

This clone was observed once. The genes are TRBV30 and TRBJ1-2; 7 bases fit TRBD1. Germline V gene sequence: CDR1 GTSNPN, CDR2 SVGIG (reference sequence). The CDR3 loop spans 13 amino acids. J was trimmed by 5 bases and V by 3 bases; bases with no gene match: 6. CDR3 amino acids: CAWRGTADYGYTF. In DNA form, the CDR3 reads TGTGCCTGGAGGGGGACAGCTGATTATGGCTACACCTTC. Using reference TRBV30 and TRBJ1-2 for the parts outside the CDR3, the full variable domain is SQTIHQWPATLVQPVGSPLSLECTVEGTSNPNLYWYRQAAGRGLQLLFYSVGIGQISSEVPQNLSASRPQDRQFILSSKKLLLSDSGFYLCAWRGTADYGYTFGSGTRLTVV.

V gene TRBV19 combines with J gene TRBJ1-2; D might be TRBD1 (6 bases). Trimming removed 3 bases from V and 5 bases from J, with 10 bases in between. CDR3 length: 13 amino acids. Germline V gene lookup returns CDR1 LNHDA and CDR2 SQIVND (reference sequence). The CDR3 DNA is TGTGCCAGTAGTATTGGACAGCGATATGGCTACACCTTC. This sequence encodes CASSIGQRYGYTF. Based on the CDR3 plus reference TRBV19 and TRBJ1-2, the full variable domain is DGGITQSPKYLFRKEGQNVTLSCEQNLNHDAMYWYRQDPGQGLRLIYYSQIVNDFQKGDIAEGYSVSREKKESFPLTVTSAQKNPTAFYLCASSIGQRYGYTFGSGTRLTVV.

This clone occurred a few times. The chain carries TRBV7-3 and TRBJ1-1; D uncertain. Looked up from germline, CDR1 is SGHTA and CDR2 is FQGTGA. With 6 bases removed from V and 1 base from J, the gap between germline ends came to 12 bases. CDR3 length: 14 residues. The CDR3 region is CASRRSAGNTEAFF. The DNA of the CDR3 is TGTGCCAGCAGACGATCGGCGGGGAACACTGAAGCTTTCTTT.

J is TRBJ2-6 and V is TRBV11-3; a weak D match, TRBD1 (6 bases). The germline V gene has CDR1 SGHNT and CDR2 YENEEA. Trimming cost V 7 bases and J 2 bases, with 18 bases left between them. The CDR3 is 17 residues long. Here the CDR3 reads CASTLTGPVTGANVLTF. CDR3 coding DNA: TGTGCCAGCACCTTGACAGGCCCAGTCACTGGGGCCAACGTCCTGACTTTC.

This clone was observed a single time. The chain links TRBV4-1 to TRBJ2-1; 12 nucleotides line up with TRBD2. The CDR3 contains 16 residues. Per the germline V gene, CDR1 is MGHRA and CDR2 is YSYEKL. V shed 0 bases, J shed 7 bases, and the junction held 4 bases outside the gene matches. DNA for the CDR3: TGCGCCAGCAGCCAAGAACTAGCGGGAGGTTATAATGAGCAGTTCTTC. Translated: CASSQELAGGYNEQFF.

The genes are TRBV7-2 and TRBJ2-3, with 12 bases lining up with TRBD2. This CDR3 spans 16 amino acids. With V trimmed by 1 base and J by 8 bases, 7 bases remained unmatched. CDR1 is SGHTA, CDR2 FQGNSA, per germline. The CDR3: CASSLGTSGVKGTQYF. In nucleotides, the CDR3 is TGTGCCAGCAGCTTAGGGACTAGCGGGGTGAAGGGTACGCAGTATTTT.

The V and J genes are TRBV6-6 and TRBJ2-3; 9 nucleotides align to TRBD2. CDR1 is MNHNY, CDR2 SVGAGI, per germline (reference sequence). Unmatched junction bases numbered 14, after V lost 5 bases and J lost 5 bases. The CDR3 runs 17 residues. CDR3 coding DNA: TGTGCCAGCAGTCGGGGTTTAGCGGGGGCCCACTTAGATACGCAGTATTTT. Amino acids: CASSRGLAGAHLDTQYF.

Written as DNA, the CDR3 is TGCGCCAGCAGGCAGGGGGCCTCTGGAGAGACCCAGTACTTC. Translating it yields CASRQGASGETQYF. The chain is built from TRBV5-1 and TRBJ2-5, with 8 bases that match TRBD1. Trimming at V came to 5 bases and at J to 4 bases, leaving 7 bases not matched to a gene. The CDR3 has 14 amino acids. The V gene's germline CDR1 is SGHRS and CDR2 YFSETQ.

The rearrangement links TRBV9 to TRBJ1-3; no definite D call. Trimming took 1 base from V and 4 from J, leaving 9 bases between them. Germline CDR1 reads SGDLS; CDR2 reads YYNGEE. The CDR3 extends over 14 amino acids. DNA of the CDR3: TGTGCCAGCAGCGTAATGTCCCAGGGAAACACCATATATTTT. This translates into CASSVMSQGNTIYF.

CDR3 DNA: TGTGCCAGCAGCTACTCGGACAGGGCCCTCCAAGAGACCCAGTACTTC. Translation: CASSYSDRALQETQYF. This sequence joins TRBV7-6 and TRBJ2-5; 8 positions match TRBD1. CDR3 size: 16 residues. CDR1 and CDR2 (germline): SGHVS, FNYEAQ. V shed 4 bases, J shed 1 base, and the junction held 8 bases outside the gene matches.

The chain has TRBV5-1 and TRBJ1-4, with 7 bases lining up with TRBD1. The CDR3 consists of 17 residues. The J segment lost 2 bases and the V segment lost 4 bases, leaving 11 bases of the junction unmatched. Per germline, CDR1 SGHRS and CDR2 YFSETQ. CDR3 bases: TGCGCCAGCAGCCCGGGGACAGATTTGACGACTAATGAAAAACTGTTTTTT. Translation: CASSPGTDLTTNEKLFF.

The chain has TRBV3-1 (or the pseudogene TRBV3-2) and TRBJ1-1; D is undetermined. The CDR3 sequence is 16 residues long. Germline V gene data show CDR1 as LGHDT and CDR2 as YNNKEL (reference sequence). Between the trimmed V and J ends, which lost 1 base and 6 bases, there was a span of 18 bases. The CDR3 protein is CASSQGPFRWMAEAFF. The DNA for the CDR3 is TGTGCCAGCAGCCAAGGTCCGTTCAGGTGGATGGCTGAAGCTTTCTTT.

This chain joins TRBV19 and TRBJ1-5, with D maybe TRBD1 (5 bases). Trimming cost V 1 base and J 9 bases, with 16 bases left between them. The germline gives CDR1 LNHDA, CDR2 SQIVND (reference sequence). The CDR3 length is 15 residues. CDR3 sequence (DNA): TGTGCCAGTAGTATAGCGGGGACTGAGGGGCGGCCCCAGCATTTT. Protein sequence: CASSIAGTEGRPQHF.

Only a few counts were recorded for this clone. The chain recombines TRBV6-1 with TRBJ1-4, with 12 bases fitting TRBD1. The CDR3 is made up of 18 amino acids. CDR1 is MNHNS and CDR2 is SASEGT in the germline V gene. V lost 3 bases to trimming and J lost 7 bases; unmatched junction nucleotides: 12. DNA of the CDR3: TGTGCCAGCAGTGACGCTGGCCCCGGGACAGGGGGCCCTGAAAAACTGTTTTTT. Its translation is CASSDAGPGTGGPEKLFF.

The chain combines TRBV7-2 with TRBJ2-7, with TRBD1 matching 11 bases. CDR1 and CDR2 from the germline V gene are SGHTA and FQGNSA. This CDR3 contains 15 residues. V lost 6 bases, J lost 2 bases, and 6 bases stayed unmatched. CDR3 in amino acids: CASREGGQGAYEQYF. CDR3 coding DNA: TGTGCCAGCAGGGAGGGGGGACAGGGGGCCTACGAGCAGTACTTC.

This clone was observed a single time. The chain recombines TRBV25-1 with TRBJ1-1, with TRBD1 identical over 7 bases. The V and J ends lost 7 bases and 4 bases, in that order; junction bases with no gene match: 6. This CDR3 comprises 13 residues. Germline CDR1 is MGHDK and CDR2 is SYGVNS. The CDR3 spells CASISRGTTEAFF. The CDR3 bases are TGTGCCAGCATAAGCAGGGGGACCACTGAAGCTTTCTTT.

The chain has TRBV12-3 or TRBV12-4 and TRBJ2-5, with 7 bases aligning to TRBD2. J lost 4 bases, V lost 8 bases, and 4 bases had no gene match. The CDR3 contains 12 residues. CDR3: CASQRDRETQYF. CDR3 nucleotide sequence: TGTGCCAGCCAGCGGGATCGAGAGACCCAGTACTTC.

J is TRBJ2-1 and V is TRBV7-6; 11 nucleotides line up with TRBD1. The V gene's germline CDR1 is SGHVS and CDR2 FNYEAQ. This CDR3 has 16 amino acids. The V segment lost 5 bases and the J segment 5 bases; nucleotides outside the gene matches: 8. The CDR3: CASSPRTGGINNEQFF. The DNA of the CDR3 is TGTGCCAGCAGCCCCCGGACAGGGGGCATAAACAATGAGCAGTTCTTC.